Presented here are 13 T cell receptor beta chains from one specimen sequenced in a study of T cells in Graves' hyperthyroidism and ophthalmopathy. Amplification of TCR beta CDR3 regions was performed using RNA transcripts as template. Researchers ran a first-round RT-PCR on the TCR CDR3 using the HTBI primer set. One entry per CDR3 protein, called by TCRdb with MiXCR from the multiplex PCR reads. The table records around 560,000 distinct CDR3 sequences, approximately 15% of them present only once. Sequencing was carried out using blood. These TCRs come from a young woman with Graves' hyperthyroidism.

The chain employs TRBV6-2 or TRBV6-3 and TRBJ2-5; 10 nucleotides match TRBD2. Germline-derived CDR1 and CDR2 are MNHEY and SVGEGT. The trim removed 5 bases at V and 5 bases at J, leaving 8 bases unmatched. The CDR3 extends over 15 amino acids. CDR3 DNA: TGTGCCAGCAGTCCAAGCGGGGGGGCCTTCGAGACCCAGTACTTC. Its translation is CASSPSGGAFETQYF.

This clonotype was counted many times. This chain uses TRBV3-1 with TRBJ2-1; weak D call: TRBD2 (5 bases). Trimming took off 11 bases at V and 7 bases at J, with 18 bases between the two ends. The CDR3 is made up of 13 amino acids. Germline V gives CDR1 LGHDT, CDR2 YNNKEL (reference sequence). The CDR3 DNA reads TGTGCCGTGAGGGCTGCCGCCGCTAATGAGCAGTTCTTC. This gives the protein CAVRAAAANEQFF.

Notes on this clonotype: The final CDR3 position lacks the conserved phenylalanine or tryptophan, pointing to a likely read error. DNA for the CDR3: TGTGCCACCAGATACGGGGCAAGCTCCTACAATGAGCAGTTCCTC. It is translated as CATRYGASSYNEQFL. This chain joins TRBV19 and TRBJ2-1; D could derive from TRBD1 or TRBD2 (5 bases each). Germline V gene data show CDR1 as LNHDA and CDR2 as SQIVND (reference sequence). CDR3 length: 15 amino acids. Trimming left V 10 bases short and J 0 bases short, with 16 bases between.

This clonotype was recorded many times. CDR3 sequence (DNA): TGTGCCAGCAGTTTTCTGTCGGCGAACACTGAAGCTTTCTTT. Amino acid sequence: CASSFLSANTEAFF. The V call is TRBV12-3 or TRBV12-4, the J call TRBJ1-1; no reliable D call. Trimming cost V 3 bases and J 1 base, with 9 bases left between them. The CDR3 runs to 14 residues.

The chain has TRBV15 and TRBJ2-5; TRBD2 aligns across 8 bases. The CDR3 consists of 16 residues. Per germline, CDR1 LNHNV and CDR2 YYDKDF (reference sequence). V lost 5 bases to trimming and J lost 4 bases; unmatched junction nucleotides: 12. The CDR3 nucleotides are TGTGCCACCAGCTTCGCGGGGGGTTACTCACTAGAGACCCAGTACTTC. Translation: CATSFAGGYSLETQYF.

The chain carries TRBV6-5 and TRBJ2-7; D is unclear. CDR3 length equals 14 residues. Trimming left V 4 bases short and J 2 bases short, with 12 bases between. Germline CDR1 and CDR2: MNHEY and SVGAGI. CDR3: CASSSMTVPYEQYF. The CDR3 region has the DNA TGTGCCAGCAGTTCCATGACTGTACCCTACGAGCAGTACTTC.

The chain links TRBV24-1 to TRBJ2-2, with D unresolved. The CDR3 totals 13 residues. Germline lookup yields CDR1 KGHDR and CDR2 SFDVKD. Trimming removed 5 bases at V and 4 bases at J, with 7 bases between. DNA of the CDR3: TGTGCCACCAGTGTCCGTGTCACCGGGGAGCTGTTTTTT. It translates to CATSVRVTGELFF.

This clonotype was counted only a few times. The chain recombines TRBV4-3 with TRBJ2-7; D not resolved. CDR1 and CDR2 from the germline V gene are LGHNA and YSLEER. The V gene lost 0 bases and the J gene lost 2 bases, with 11 bases spanning the gap. There are 15 residues in the CDR3. CDR3 amino acids: CASSQDPSYPYEQYF. In nucleotides, the CDR3 is TGCGCCAGCAGCCAAGATCCCTCCTACCCCTACGAGCAGTACTTC.

The table lists this clonotype with many counts. The chain joins TRBV5-1 to TRBJ1-1; D is unresolved. The CDR3 is 13 residues long. Trimming took 4 bases from V and 5 from J, leaving 12 bases between them. From germline, CDR1 is SGHRS and CDR2 YFSETQ. CDR3 nucleotides: TGCGCCAGCAGCCCTGAACCGGGTACTGAAGCTTTCTTT. Its translation is CASSPEPGTEAFF.

This clonotype was detected many times. The rearrangement joins TRBV3-1 to TRBJ2-3; D ambiguous. Trimming stripped 3 bases from V and 8 bases from J, with 9 bases between. CDR1 LGHDT and CDR2 YNNKEL come from the germline V gene (reference sequence). There are 12 residues in the CDR3. This chain's CDR3 is CASSHGVSTQYF. In DNA, the CDR3 is TGTGCCAGCAGCCACGGAGTCAGTACGCAGTATTTT.

The rearrangement uses TRBV11-3 and TRBJ2-1; TRBD2 aligns across 10 bases. J gave up 5 bases and V 4 bases, and 20 bases lay outside the gene matches. Germline V gene data show CDR1 as SGHNT and CDR2 as YENEEA. The CDR3 runs 20 residues. The CDR3 DNA reads as TGTGCCAGCAGCTACCTGGGACAGGACTTAGCGGGGGGAATCGACAATGAGCAGTTCTTC. It codes for CASSYLGQDLAGGIDNEQFF.

This clonotype was picked up a small number of times. The gene calls are TRBV7-2 and TRBJ2-3; D is ambiguous. V lost 10 bases and J lost 0, with 11 bases in between. The CDR3 contains 13 residues. Germline V gives CDR1 SGHTA, CDR2 FQGNSA. The CDR3 DNA sequence: TGTGCCACGGGTCGGCGGAGCACAGATACGCAGTATTTT. Amino acid sequence: CATGRRSTDTQYF.

This clonotype was observed a few times. Here the CDR3 omits its conserved ending phenylalanine or tryptophan, so a read error is the likely source. The V call is TRBV28, the J call TRBJ2-7, with D perhaps TRBD2 (6 bases). The ends were cut back, 5 bases at V and 0 bases at J, with 14 bases in the middle. In germline, CDR1 is MDHEN, CDR2 SYDVKM. The CDR3 length is 15 residues. The CDR3 loop is CASSRDQTSSYEQYL. CDR3 coding DNA: TGTGCCAGCAGTCGAGATCAGACTAGCTCCTACGAGCAGTACCTC.